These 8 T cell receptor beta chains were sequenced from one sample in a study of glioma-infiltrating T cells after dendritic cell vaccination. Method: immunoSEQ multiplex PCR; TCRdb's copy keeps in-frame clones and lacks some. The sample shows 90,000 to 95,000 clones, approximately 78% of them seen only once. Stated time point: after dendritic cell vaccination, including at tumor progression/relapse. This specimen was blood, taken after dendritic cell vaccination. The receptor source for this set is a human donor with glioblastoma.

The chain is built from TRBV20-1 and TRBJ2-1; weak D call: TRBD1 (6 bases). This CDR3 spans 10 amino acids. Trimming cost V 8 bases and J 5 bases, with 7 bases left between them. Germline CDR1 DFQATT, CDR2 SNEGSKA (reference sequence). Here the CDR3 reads CSNRDNEQFF. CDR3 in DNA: TGCAGTAACAGGGACAATGAGCAGTTCTTC.

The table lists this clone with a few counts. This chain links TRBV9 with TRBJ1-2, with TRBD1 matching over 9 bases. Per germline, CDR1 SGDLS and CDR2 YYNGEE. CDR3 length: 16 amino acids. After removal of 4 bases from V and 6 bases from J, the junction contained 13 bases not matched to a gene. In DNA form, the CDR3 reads TGTGCCAGCAGCTTACAAGGACAGGGGAGGGAGGATGGCTACACCTTC. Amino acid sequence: CASSLQGQGREDGYTF.

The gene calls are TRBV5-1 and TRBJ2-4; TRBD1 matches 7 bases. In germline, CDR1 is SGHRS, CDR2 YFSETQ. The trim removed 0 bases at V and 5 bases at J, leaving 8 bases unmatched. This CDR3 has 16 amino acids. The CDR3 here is CASSLGQGVGENIQYF. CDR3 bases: TGCGCCAGCAGCTTGGGGCAGGGGGTTGGTGAAAACATTCAGTACTTC.

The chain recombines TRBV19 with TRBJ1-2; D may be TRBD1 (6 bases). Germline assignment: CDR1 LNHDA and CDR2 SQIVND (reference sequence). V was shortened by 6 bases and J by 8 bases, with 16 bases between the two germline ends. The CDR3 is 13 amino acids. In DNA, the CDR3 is TGTGCCAGTAGACAGGGATTAACGTCAGGCTACACCTTC. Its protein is CASRQGLTSGYTF. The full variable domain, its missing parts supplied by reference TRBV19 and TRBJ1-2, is DGGITQSPKYLFRKEGQNVTLSCEQNLNHDAMYWYRQDPGQGLRLIYYSQIVNDFQKGDIAEGYSVSREKKESFPLTVTSAQKNPTAFYLCASRQGLTSGYTFGSGTRLTVV.

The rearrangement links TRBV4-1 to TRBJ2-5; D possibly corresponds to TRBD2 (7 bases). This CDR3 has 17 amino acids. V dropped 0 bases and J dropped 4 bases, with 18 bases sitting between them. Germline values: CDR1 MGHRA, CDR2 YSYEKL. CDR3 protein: CASSQEVGGLVGETQYF. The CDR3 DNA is TGCGCCAGCAGCCAAGAGGTGGGGGGGCTCGTAGGAGAGACCCAGTACTTC.

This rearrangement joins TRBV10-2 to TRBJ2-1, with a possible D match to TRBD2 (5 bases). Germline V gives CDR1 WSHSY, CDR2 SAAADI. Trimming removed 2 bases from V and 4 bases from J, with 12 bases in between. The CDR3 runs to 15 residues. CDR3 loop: CASSEGGSLYNEQFF. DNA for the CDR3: TGCGCCAGCAGTGAGGGCGGGTCCCTATACAATGAGCAGTTCTTC.

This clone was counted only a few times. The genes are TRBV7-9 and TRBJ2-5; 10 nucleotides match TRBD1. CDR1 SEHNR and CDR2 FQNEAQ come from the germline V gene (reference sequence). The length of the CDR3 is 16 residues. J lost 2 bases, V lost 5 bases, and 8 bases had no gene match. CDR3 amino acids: CASSQMGQGRQETQYF. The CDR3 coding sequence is TGTGCCAGCAGCCAGATGGGACAGGGGCGACAAGAGACCCAGTACTTC.

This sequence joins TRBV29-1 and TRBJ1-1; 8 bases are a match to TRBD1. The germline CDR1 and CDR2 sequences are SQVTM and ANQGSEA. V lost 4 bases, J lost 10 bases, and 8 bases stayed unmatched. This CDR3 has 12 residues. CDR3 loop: CSVGWQGAGAFF. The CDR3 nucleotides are TGCAGCGTTGGTTGGCAGGGGGCGGGAGCTTTCTTT.